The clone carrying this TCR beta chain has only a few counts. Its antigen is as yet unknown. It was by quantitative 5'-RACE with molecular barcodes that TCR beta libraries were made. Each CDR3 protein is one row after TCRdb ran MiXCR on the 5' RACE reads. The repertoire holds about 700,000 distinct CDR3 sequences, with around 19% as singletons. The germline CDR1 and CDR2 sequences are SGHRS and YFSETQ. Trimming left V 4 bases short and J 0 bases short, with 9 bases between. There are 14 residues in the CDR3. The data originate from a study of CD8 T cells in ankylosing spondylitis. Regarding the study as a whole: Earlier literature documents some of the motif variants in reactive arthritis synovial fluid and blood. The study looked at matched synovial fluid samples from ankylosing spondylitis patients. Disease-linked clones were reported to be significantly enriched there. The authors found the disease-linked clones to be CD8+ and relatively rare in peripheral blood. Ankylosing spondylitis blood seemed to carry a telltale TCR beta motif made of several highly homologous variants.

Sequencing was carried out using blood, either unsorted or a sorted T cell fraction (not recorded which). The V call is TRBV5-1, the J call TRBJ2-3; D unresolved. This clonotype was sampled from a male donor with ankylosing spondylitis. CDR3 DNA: TGCGCCAGCAGCGATCAGGCTAGCACAGATACGCAGTATTTT. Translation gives CASSDQASTDTQYF. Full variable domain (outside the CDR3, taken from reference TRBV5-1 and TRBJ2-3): KAGVTQTPRYLIKTRGQQVTLSCSPISGHRSVSWYQQTPGQGLQFLFEYFSETQRNKGNFPGRFSGRQFSNSRSEMNVSTLELGDSALYLCASSDQASTDTQYFGPGTRLTVL.